This T cell receptor (beta chain) was captured in a study of graft-versus-host responses after intestinal transplantation. Study-wide background: Grafts were multivisceral, liver-intestinal, or isolated intestinal. Recipients were all induced with anti-thymocyte globulin, then given tacrolimus and steroids for two to three years.

Sequencing used immunoSEQ multiplex PCR; TCRdb keeps in-frame clones, though not all of them. The sample consists of about 97,000 clones, around 91% of them appearing once. The CDR3 loop spans 14 amino acids. Looked up from germline, CDR1 is SGHNT and CDR2 is YYREEE (reference sequence). V lost 2 bases and J 9 bases, leaving 15 bases between the germline ends. Remarks on this clone: Its antigen is still unknown.

General observations from the study: Recipient bone marrow held GvH clones, some seen earlier in ileum or blood. The study associated peak circulating GvH clone levels with early post-transplant HvG declines.

This clonotype was obtained from a human donor who was the organ donor for an intestinal transplant. Sequencing used unstimulated CD4+ T cells sorted from spleen or lymph node cells, obtained before transplant. The J gene is TRBJ2-1, the V gene TRBV5-4; a possible D gene is TRBD1 (5 bases). The CDR3 protein is CASSLGIVGLEQFF. The DNA for the CDR3 is TGTGCCAGCAGCTTAGGTATCGTGGGGCTTGAGCAGTTCTTC.